Presented here are 21 T cell receptor beta chains from one specimen sequenced in a study of neurological immune-mediated disorders. TCRdb used MiXCR to reprocess the 5' RACE reads, holding one entry per CDR3 protein. The sample lists tens of thousands of distinct CDR3 sequences; 5.8% were seen once. The sample consisted of CD4+ T cells from blood. The receptors stem from a woman under 30 with multiple sclerosis.

This clonotype was counted at least ten times. This chain uses TRBV27 with TRBJ1-5; D is uncertain. This CDR3 region has 13 residues. Trimming took off 1 base at V and 5 bases at J, with 6 bases between the two ends. Germline V gene sequence: CDR1 MNHEY, CDR2 SMNVEV (reference sequence). CDR3 sequence: CASSLFPDQPQHF. In DNA form, the CDR3 reads TGTGCCAGCAGTTTATTTCCTGATCAGCCCCAGCATTTT.

This clonotype has ten or more counts. The genes are TRBV29-1 and TRBJ2-1, with 8 bases that match TRBD1. Germline values: CDR1 SQVTM, CDR2 ANQGSEA. The length of the CDR3 is 16 residues. The trim removed 2 bases at V and 4 bases at J, leaving 10 bases unmatched. DNA of the CDR3: TGCAGCGTTGAATTCATCCAGGGGGCCATATACAATGAGCAGTTCTTC. Protein: CSVEFIQGAIYNEQFF.

At least ten counts were recorded for this clonotype. V gene TRBV24-1 combines with J gene TRBJ1-2, with 7 nucleotides matching TRBD1. Germline CDR1 reads KGHDR; CDR2 reads SFDVKD. After removal of 4 bases from V and 4 bases from J, the junction contained 11 bases not matched to a gene. The CDR3 is made up of 16 amino acids. The CDR3 loop reads CATSDPRTGSVYGYTF. CDR3 nucleotide sequence: TGTGCCACCAGTGACCCCAGGACAGGATCCGTCTATGGCTACACCTTC.

At least ten counts were recorded for this clonotype. The genes are TRBV29-1 and TRBJ1-1, with D possibly being TRBD1 (5 bases). V was cut by 4 bases and J by 4 bases, with 10 bases left in between. The germline CDR1 and CDR2 sequences are SQVTM and ANQGSEA. The CDR3 length is 12 residues. DNA for the CDR3: TGCAGCGTTGGGGGGGGGAGCACTGAAGCTTTCTTT. Translated, it gives CSVGGGSTEAFF. The variable domain in full, with the rest retrieved from reference TRBV29-1 and TRBJ1-1, is SAVISQKPSRDICQRGTSLTIQCQVDSQVTMMFWYRQQPGQSLTLIATANQGSEATYESGFVIDKFPISRPNLTFSTLTVSNMSPEDSSIYLCSVGGGSTEAFFGQGTRLTVV.

This clonotype was found many times. The V call is TRBV25-1, the J call TRBJ1-2, with D possibly matching TRBD1 (5 bases). Per germline, CDR1 MGHDK and CDR2 SYGVNS. This CDR3 has 15 amino acids. Trimming left V 2 bases short and J 4 bases short, with 14 bases between. The chain's CDR3 is CASSEDLTASYGYTF. DNA for the CDR3: TGTGCCAGCAGTGAAGATTTGACAGCCAGCTATGGCTACACCTTC.

This clonotype occurred many times. The chain carries TRBV4-2 and TRBJ2-3; D gene unclear. V shed 0 bases and J shed 2 bases, with 6 bases lying between them. This CDR3 spans 14 amino acids. The germline V gene has CDR1 LGHNA and CDR2 YNFKEQ. The CDR3 DNA sequence: TGTGCCAGCAGCCAAGAGGGGTTCACAGATACGCAGTATTTT. The encoded protein is CASSQEGFTDTQYF.

This clonotype showed up many times. The chain combines TRBV7-2 with TRBJ2-1, with TRBD2 identical over 9 bases. Germline lookup yields CDR1 SGHTA and CDR2 FQGNSA. V lost 4 bases to trimming and J lost 7 bases; unmatched junction nucleotides: 8. The CDR3 is made up of 15 amino acids. The CDR3: CASSSHSGSGNEQFF. The CDR3 coding sequence is TGTGCCAGCAGCTCCCATAGCGGGAGCGGAAATGAGCAGTTCTTC. The whole variable domain, remainder taken from reference TRBV7-2 and TRBJ2-1, is GAGVSQSPSNKVTEKGKDVELRCDPISGHTALYWYRQSLGQGLEFLIYFQGNSAPDKSGLPSDRFSAERTGGSVSTLTIQRTQQEDSAVYLCASSSHSGSGNEQFFGPGTRLTVL.

This clonotype has at least ten counts. This rearrangement joins TRBV3-1 to TRBJ2-3; D unclear. V gave up 1 base and J gave up 6 bases, with 5 bases separating them. Germline-derived CDR1 and CDR2 are LGHDT and YNNKEL (reference sequence). CDR3 length: 12 amino acids. The DNA for the CDR3 is TGTGCCAGCAGCCAAGCACCGGATACGCAGTATTTT. As protein: CASSQAPDTQYF.

In its sample, this clonotype was seen many times. CDR3 sequence: CASSPRAANTEAFF. The DNA for the CDR3 is TGTGCCAGCAGCCCCCGGGCTGCGAACACTGAAGCTTTCTTT. The chain combines TRBV7-9 with TRBJ1-1; D not certain. The CDR3 spans 14 residues. The germline V and J ends were trimmed by 5 bases and 1 base, with 11 bases remaining between them. CDR1 is SEHNR and CDR2 is FQNEAQ in the germline V gene (reference sequence).

This clonotype was recorded many times. The V and J genes are TRBV5-1 and TRBJ1-1; D may be TRBD1 (6 bases). V was trimmed by 5 bases and J by 11 bases, leaving 13 bases between them. CDR1 is SGHRS and CDR2 is YFSETQ in the germline V gene. The CDR3 consists of 11 residues. The DNA of the CDR3 is TGCGCCAGCAGTACAGGGTTTGGGGCTTTCTTT. Translated, it gives CASSTGFGAFF.

The rearrangement joins TRBV19 to TRBJ2-7; 9 positions match TRBD1. The V segment lost 8 bases and the J segment 3 bases; nucleotides outside the gene matches: 5. CDR1 LNHDA and CDR2 SQIVND come from the germline V gene (reference sequence). The CDR3 sequence is 13 residues long. The CDR3 DNA reads as TGTGCCAGTGGATCGGACAGGGGCTACGAGCAGTACTTC. Protein sequence: CASGSDRGYEQYF.

The chain recombines TRBV18 with TRBJ1-4; D gene unclear. V lost 3 bases and J lost 0, with 8 bases in between. Germline CDR1 is KGHSH and CDR2 is LQKENI. There are 15 residues in the CDR3. The CDR3 coding sequence is TGTGCCAGCTCACCGGCACTTACAACTAATGAAAAACTGTTTTTT. Amino acid sequence: CASSPALTTNEKLFF.

This clonotype was seen ten or more times. The chain couples TRBV20-1 to TRBJ2-5; 7 nucleotides agree with TRBD2. Per the germline V gene, CDR1 is DFQATT and CDR2 is SNEGSKA (reference sequence). The CDR3 is made up of 13 amino acids. V gave up 6 bases and J gave up 3 bases; unmatched junction bases: 7. In DNA, the CDR3 is TGCAGTGCGGGGAGGGGTATCGAAGAGACCCAGTACTTC. The encoded protein is CSAGRGIEETQYF.

This clonotype was picked up many times. The V call is TRBV20-1, the J call TRBJ2-3; 12 bases map to TRBD1. J was trimmed by 4 bases and V by 5 bases; bases with no gene match: 16. The germline V gene encodes CDR1 DFQATT and CDR2 SNEGSKA (reference sequence). The CDR3 has 18 residues. The CDR3 reads CSAESGTGGEGSPDTQYF. Written as DNA, the CDR3 is TGCAGTGCTGAATCCGGGACAGGGGGCGAAGGGTCCCCAGATACGCAGTATTTT.

This clonotype occurred many times. The chain carries TRBV28 and TRBJ2-3; TRBD2 is a possible D gene (7 bases). This CDR3 region has 15 residues. Germline CDR1 reads MDHEN; CDR2 reads SYDVKM. V dropped 5 bases and J dropped 0 bases, with 12 bases sitting between them. The CDR3 loop is CASSRAGASTDTQYF. CDR3 sequence (DNA): TGTGCCAGCAGTCGTGCGGGGGCTAGCACAGATACGCAGTATTTT.

This clonotype occurred many times. The chain employs TRBV3-1 and TRBJ2-7; 7 bases fit TRBD2. The germline gives CDR1 LGHDT, CDR2 YNNKEL (reference sequence). This CDR3 contains 15 residues. V trimming: 0 bases; J trimming: 5 bases; junction bases outside the gene matches: 7. This CDR3 reads CASSQESGTPNEQYV. The DNA of the CDR3 is TGTGCCAGCAGCCAAGAGAGCGGGACTCCCAACGAGCAGTACGTC.

This clonotype was seen at least ten times. The genes are TRBV12-3 or TRBV12-4 and TRBJ2-1, with 8 bases aligning to TRBD2. V trimming: 4 bases; J trimming: 0 bases; junction bases outside the gene matches: 2. The CDR3 spans 15 residues. The CDR3 protein is CASSSSGSSYNEQFF. The CDR3 DNA is TGTGCCAGCAGTTCGAGCGGGAGCTCCTACAATGAGCAGTTCTTC.

This chain links TRBV20-1 with TRBJ2-1, with D unclear. This CDR3 is built from 13 residues. Trimming shortened V by 5 bases and J by 4 bases, and 12 bases separated the two germline ends. Germline CDR1 and CDR2: DFQATT and SNEGSKA (reference sequence). CDR3 DNA sequence: TGCAGTGCTTTTACCTCAAGTTACAATGAGCAGTTCTTC. Protein: CSAFTSSYNEQFF.

This clonotype was detected many times. This chain joins TRBV7-2 and TRBJ1-5; TRBD1 aligns across 7 bases. The ends lost 5 bases at V and 5 bases at J; junction bases unmatched: 9. Per germline, CDR1 SGHTA and CDR2 FQGNSA. This CDR3 has 15 residues. Written as DNA, the CDR3 is TGTGCCAGCAGCACTTCCGACAGGGTTTATCAGCCCCAGCATTTT. Residues: CASSTSDRVYQPQHF. Using reference TRBV7-2 and TRBJ1-5 for the parts outside the CDR3, the full variable domain is GAGVSQSPSNKVTEKGKDVELRCDPISGHTALYWYRQSLGQGLEFLIYFQGNSAPDKSGLPSDRFSAERTGGSVSTLTIQRTQQEDSAVYLCASSTSDRVYQPQHFGDGTRLSIL.

This clonotype was seen ten or more times. The rearrangement links TRBV4-3 to TRBJ2-1, with D perhaps given as TRBD1 or TRBD2 (5 bases each). This CDR3 region has 17 residues. Looked up from germline, CDR1 is LGHNA and CDR2 is YSLEER. With 0 bases removed from V and 7 bases from J, the gap between germline ends came to 19 bases. The CDR3 region has the DNA TGCGCCAGCAGCCAAGATGACTACAGACGCTGGGGGAATGAGCAGTTCTTC. Amino acid sequence: CASSQDDYRRWGNEQFF.

This clonotype rates as medium-sized (0.01 to 0.1%). The CDR3 reads CASSRDREAGFYNEQFF. CDR3 coding DNA: TGTGCCAGCAGCCGGGACAGGGAGGCGGGGTTCTACAATGAGCAGTTCTTC. This rearrangement joins TRBV28 to TRBJ2-1, with 9 bases lining up with TRBD1. CDR3 size: 17 residues. Looked up from germline, CDR1 is MDHEN and CDR2 is SYDVKM. V was pared by 6 bases and J by 3 bases, with 12 bases of the junction left unmatched.